This TCR beta chain was obtained from a study of chemoradiotherapy in HPV16-positive cancers. Concerning this clone itself: Its specificity is not known.

Repeated repertoire sampling spanned the course of chemoradiotherapy. General study findings and limits: For HPV16-positive patients, expanding HPV-responsive T cells associated with longer recurrence-free survival. Candidate HPV-specific clones and E7-related TCR motifs grew in tumor during treatment.

TCRdb's table, derived via immunoSEQ multiplex PCR, lists solely in-frame clones and lacks some. The table shows 7,000 or so clones, with around 90% occurring only once. V was cut by 9 bases and J by 3 bases, with 18 bases left in between. Germline V gene data show CDR1 as LNHDA and CDR2 as SQIVND (reference sequence). The CDR3 contains 14 residues. This chain connects TRBV19 to TRBJ2-7; the D gene is possibly TRBD1 (5 bases). This specimen was tumor tissue, taken from a patient who underwent chemoradiotherapy. The TCR was taken from a human donor with HPV-associated anogenital cancer. CDR3 DNA: TGTGCCAGCGCCGTTGGGTGGGGCTTCTACGAGCAGTACTTC. It codes for CASAVGWGFYEQYF.